The rows below give T cell receptor beta chains drawn from one sample of a study of Ad26.COV2.S vaccination and SARS-CoV-2 variants. Sequenced by immunoSEQ multiplex PCR; TCRdb stores in-frame clones only, minus some. In the table there are about 350,000 clones, more than 75% of which are singletons. This material consisted of peripheral blood, taken in a trial of Ad26.COV2.S vaccine versus placebo. The origin of the receptors is a person aged 18-65 years who received the Ad26.COV2.S COVID-19 vaccine or a placebo. CDR3s include the opening cysteine and the closing phenylalanine or tryptophan. The D gene is left open where the match is weak. For some rows the clone size is stated as once, few or many, or as a class when expanded; others skip it.

TGTGCCTGGCGTTCCTCAGGTTTGGAGCCCCAGCATTTT,CAWRSSGLEPQHF,TRBV30,NA,NA,TRBJ1-5
TGTGCCAGCAGTCGGACGGAGGACCATGGCTACACCTTC,CASSRTEDHGYTF,TRBV6-5,NA,few,TRBJ1-2
TGTGCCAGCAGCCGAACTCAGAACACTGAAGCTTTCTTT,CASSRTQNTEAFF,TRBV7-3,NA,NA,TRBJ1-1
TGTGCCAGTAGTACCCCTCGTGAAAAACTGTTTTTT,CASSTPREKLFF,TRBV19,NA,NA,TRBJ1-4
TGTGCCAGCAGTTTATTCCGGGACAGGGGGAACTATGGCTACACCTTC,CASSLFRDRGNYGYTF,TRBV27,TRBD1,NA,TRBJ1-2
TGTGCCAGCAGCCAAGACGGGACCTATAATTCACCCCTCCACTTT,CASSQDGTYNSPLHF,TRBV4-2,NA,few,TRBJ1-6
TGTGCCAGCAGTGAGGGTAGGGGGGCGGGTGAGCAGTACTTC,CASSEGRGAGEQYF,TRBV2,NA,NA,TRBJ2-7
TGTGCCAGTACCCCGAAGGGTAACTATGGCTACACCTTC,CASTPKGNYGYTF,TRBV19,NA,NA,TRBJ1-2
TGCGCCAGCACTTCATCAGGGAGCAATCAGCCCCAGCATTTT,CASTSSGSNQPQHF,TRBV23-1,NA,once,TRBJ1-5
TGTGCCAGTAGGAGGGCTTCCGGGGAGCTGTTTTTT,CASRRASGELFF,TRBV19,NA,NA,TRBJ2-2
TGTGCCAGCAGCTCCCTGGGTAATCAGCCCCAGCATTTT,CASSSLGNQPQHF,TRBV7-8,NA,NA,TRBJ1-5
TGTGCCAGCAGCTTAGCGGGGGGGCCGAGCACAGATACGCAGTATTTT,CASSLAGGPSTDTQYF,TRBV7-3,TRBD2,NA,TRBJ2-3
TGTGCCAGCAGTAAACACGCAATGGGACCAATAGGCTACACCTTC,CASSKHAMGPIGYTF,TRBV25-1,NA,NA,TRBJ1-2
TGTGCCAGCAGCTTAACAGGATCACCCTACAATGAGCAGTTCTTC,CASSLTGSPYNEQFF,TRBV7-6,NA,NA,TRBJ2-1
TGTGCCAGCAGTTACTCGACGGCGAGCTCCTACGAGCAGTACTTC,CASSYSTASSYEQYF,TRBV6-2/TRBV6-3,NA,NA,TRBJ2-7
TGCGCCAGCAGCTTGGAAGGCCATCAGCCCCAGCATTTT,CASSLEGHQPQHF,TRBV5-1,NA,few,TRBJ1-5
TGTGCCAGCAGCTTAGTGGCTAGCGGGGCCTACGAGCAGTACTTC,CASSLVASGAYEQYF,TRBV7-2,TRBD2,NA,TRBJ2-7
TGTGCCAGCTCACCACCGGTTAAGGACTACGAGCAGTACTTC,CASSPPVKDYEQYF,TRBV18,NA,NA,TRBJ2-7
TGCAGCGTTGAATTTGGGGGTCAAGAGACCCAGTACTTC,CSVEFGGQETQYF,TRBV29-1,NA,NA,TRBJ2-5
TGTGCCTCACAGGGGGTGGGCAAAAACATTCAGTACTTC,CASQGVGKNIQYF,TRBV12-3/TRBV12-4,TRBD1,NA,TRBJ2-4
TGTGCCACCAGTGACCCAGGGGGAAGTGGCCCAGATACGCAGTATTTT,CATSDPGGSGPDTQYF,TRBV24-1,TRBD1,NA,TRBJ2-3
TGTGCCAGTAGTATATGGGGACAGGGGGATCAAGAGACCCAGTACTTC,CASSIWGQGDQETQYF,TRBV19,TRBD1,NA,TRBJ2-5
TGTGCCTGGAGTGTAGGAGGTGATAGCAATCAGCCCCAGCATTTT,CAWSVGGDSNQPQHF,TRBV30,NA,NA,TRBJ1-5
TGTGCCAGCACTACCGTAGCGGGGGACCCCCAAGAGACCCAGTACTTC,CASTTVAGDPQETQYF,TRBV27,TRBD2,NA,TRBJ2-5
TGTGCCTGGGCTATTTCCTACGAGCAGTACTTC,CAWAISYEQYF,TRBV30,NA,NA,TRBJ2-7
TGTGCCAGCAGCTTAGGGGTTGTCACTGAAGCTTTCTTT,CASSLGVVTEAFF,TRBV7-2,NA,NA,TRBJ1-1
TGTGCCAGCAGTTCTACCGGGAGGCCGAAAAGGAATGAGCAGTTCTTC,CASSSTGRPKRNEQFF,TRBV7-9,TRBD2,NA,TRBJ2-1
TGTGCCAGCAGCTTAGGGGTTTCTGGCGGCTACACCTTC,CASSLGVSGGYTF,TRBV7-6,NA,NA,TRBJ1-2
TGCGCCAGCAGCCGAGGACCAAGAGAGACCCAGTACTTC,CASSRGPRETQYF,TRBV4-1,NA,NA,TRBJ2-5
TGTGCCAGCAGTGTTTCAGGGCGCCTCCACTTT,CASSVSGRLHF,TRBV12-3/TRBV12-4,NA,NA,TRBJ1-6
TGTGCCAGCAGTGAATCCGACAGGGACCCTAATCAGCCCCAGCATTTT,CASSESDRDPNQPQHF,TRBV25-1,TRBD1,few,TRBJ1-5
TGCAGCGTGATTAGCGGGGGGCCACAGATCCAAGAGACCCAGTACTTC,CSVISGGPQIQETQYF,TRBV29-1,TRBD2,NA,TRBJ2-5
TGCGCCAGCAGCCGGGACAGGGACAGGCAAAGTGAGCAGTTCTTC,CASSRDRDRQSEQFF,TRBV23-1,TRBD1,NA,TRBJ2-1
TGTGCCAGCAGCTTTATAGCGGGGGACACAGATACGCAGTATTTT,CASSFIAGDTDTQYF,TRBV5-6,TRBD2,NA,TRBJ2-3
TGTGCCAGTCTGGGGGGCGAGCAGTACTTC,CASLGGEQYF,TRBV6-6,NA,NA,TRBJ2-7
TGCAGCGTTGACTATGAGGGATCCTACGAGCAGTACTTC,CSVDYEGSYEQYF,TRBV29-1,NA,NA,TRBJ2-7
TGTGCCAGCAGCTTACGGGCAGGGTGGAGTGATGAGCAGTTCTTC,CASSLRAGWSDEQFF,TRBV7-2,NA,NA,TRBJ2-1
TGTGCCTGGAGTGTACCCCCATATCGGAGCGGGGGGTGGGGAGAGACCCAGTACTTC,CAWSVPPYRSGGWGETQYF,TRBV30,TRBD2,once,TRBJ2-5
TGTGCCAGCAGCTTAGGACAGGACCATGGCTACACCTTC,CASSLGQDHGYTF,TRBV7-2,NA,NA,TRBJ1-2
TGCGCCAGCAGAGCGGGCGTGGACACTGAAGCTTTCTTT,CASRAGVDTEAFF,TRBV5-1,NA,NA,TRBJ1-1
TGTGCCTGGAGTATGGTCGAAAACACCATATATTTT,CAWSMVENTIYF,TRBV30,NA,NA,TRBJ1-3
TGTGCCAGCAGCCCGAACACCGGGGAGCTGTTTTTT,CASSPNTGELFF,TRBV7-3,NA,NA,TRBJ2-2
TGTGCCAGCAGTTACCGAGGGACGGACAATGAGCAGTTCTTC,CASSYRGTDNEQFF,TRBV6-6,NA,NA,TRBJ2-1
TGTGCCAGCAGCCCGATGGGGGGGACTGAAGCTTTCTTT,CASSPMGGTEAFF,TRBV3-1/TRBV3-2,NA,NA,TRBJ1-1